This T cell receptor (beta chain) was recovered during a study of blood T cell repertoires in COVID-19. Background on the study: Material from acute and convalescent COVID-19 was sourced from the United States, Italy and Spain. Sources were T cells, B-cell-depleted T cells, or PBMCs; the material itself was cDNA or gDNA.

CDR3 length equals 14 residues. The V gene's germline CDR1 is LNHNV and CDR2 YYDKDF (reference sequence). The V gene end was trimmed by 3 bases and the J gene end by 8 bases; junction bases not matched to a gene: 4. Per the authors' pipeline: Reference gene primer amplification gave estimated nucleated cell counts. Sequencing was performed with immunoSEQ multiplex PCR; in TCRdb, only in-frame clones are kept and a portion is missing. V, J and clone size are taken as reported in that table, and D and trimming were inferred from the DNA itself. The sample lists more than 80,000 clones, approximately 88% occurring once.

Sequenced sample: peripheral blood. This TCR was sampled from a woman aged 55-75 years with COVID-19, enrolled during active disease. The chain links TRBV15 to TRBJ2-1; 10 positions agree with TRBD1. The CDR3 spells CATSRDRGNDEQFF. Written as DNA, the CDR3 is TGTGCCACCAGCAGGGACAGGGGGAACGATGAGCAGTTCTTC.